This T cell receptor (beta chain) was sequenced in a study of T cells in Graves' hyperthyroidism and ophthalmopathy. There were TCR beta CDR3 regions amplified from RNA transcripts. A first-round RT-PCR of the TCR CDR3 used the HTBI primer set. MiXCR, applied by TCRdb to the multiplex PCR reads, yields one record per CDR3 protein. The sample lists around 420,000 distinct CDR3 sequences; approximately 14% were seen once. Diagnoses used clinical symptoms, serum thyroxine and TRAb, thyroid ultrasound and orbital computed tomography. Per germline, CDR1 MNHEY and CDR2 SVGAGI. The V end lost 3 bases, the J end lost 6 bases, and 12 bases lay between the germline ends. This CDR3 contains 14 residues.

The gene calls are TRBV6-5 and TRBJ1-5; TRBD1 is a possible D gene (5 bases). This receptor was taken from a woman aged 18-30 years with Graves' hyperthyroidism. Material for sequencing was blood. The CDR3 sequence: CASSYPQGGQPQHF. The DNA for the CDR3 is TGTGCCAGCAGTTATCCCCAGGGCGGTCAGCCCCAGCATTTT.